Presented here are 27 T cell receptor beta chains from one specimen sequenced in a study of T cells in Graves' hyperthyroidism and ophthalmopathy. Amplified TCR beta CDR3 regions came from RNA transcripts. Initially, a first-round RT-PCR of the TCR CDR3 employed the HTBI primer set. TCRdb reprocessed the multiplex PCR reads via MiXCR and lists one record per CDR3 protein. The sample carries 540,000 or so distinct CDR3 sequences, approximately 14% recorded once. Sequencing was carried out using blood. These receptors all come from a woman between 25 and 40 years old with Graves' hyperthyroidism.

In this sample, this clonotype turned up a few times. The chain has TRBV4-2 and TRBJ2-1, with D possibly matching TRBD2 (5 bases). CDR3 length equals 15 residues. Trimming pared 6 bases from V and 0 bases from J, leaving 12 bases between. Germline V CDR1 and CDR2: LGHNA, YNFKEQ. This chain's CDR3 is CASRPPGSSYNEQFF. In DNA form, the CDR3 reads TGTGCCAGCAGGCCCCCTGGGAGCTCCTACAATGAGCAGTTCTTC.

The J gene is TRBJ2-5, the V gene TRBV7-2; the D gene is possibly TRBD2 (6 bases). Trimming took 5 bases from V and 5 from J, leaving 15 bases between them. CDR1 and CDR2 (germline): SGHTA, FQGNSA. The length of the CDR3 is 14 residues. The chain's CDR3 is CASSRPGVWETQYF. The CDR3 DNA reads TGTGCCAGCAGCAGGCCGGGAGTATGGGAGACCCAGTACTTC.

The chain combines TRBV30 with TRBJ1-6; no reliable D call. The germline CDR1 and CDR2 sequences are GTSNPN and SVGIG (reference sequence). V gave up 2 bases and J gave up 9 bases, with 14 bases separating them. The CDR3 loop spans 14 amino acids. CDR3: CAWSFSRGISPLHF. In DNA form, the CDR3 reads TGTGCCTGGAGTTTCTCGCGGGGAATTTCACCCCTCCACTTT.

This clonotype was detected only a few times. The J gene is TRBJ1-1, the V gene TRBV27, with D perhaps TRBD1 (5 bases). Germline V gene data show CDR1 as MNHEY and CDR2 as SMNVEV (reference sequence). The germline V and J ends were trimmed by 6 bases and 5 bases, with 16 bases remaining between them. The CDR3 is 14 residues long. The CDR3 bases are TGTGCCAGCAGAACGGGGCTGGCAGGTACTGAAGCTTTCTTT. As protein: CASRTGLAGTEAFF.

This chain links TRBV6-1 with TRBJ1-1; 7 bases line up with TRBD1. Germline loops: CDR1 MNHNS, CDR2 SASEGT. The CDR3 totals 14 residues. V dropped 5 bases and J dropped 1; count of bases not matched to a gene: 4. CDR3 in DNA: TGTGCCAGCAGTCGACAGGGCCCGAACACTGAAGCTTTCTTT. This gives the protein CASSRQGPNTEAFF.

This clonotype was found many times. This chain connects TRBV27 to TRBJ2-1; D remains unclear. The V end was cut by 2 bases, the J end by 3 bases, with 8 bases between. Per the germline V gene, CDR1 is MNHEY and CDR2 is SMNVEV (reference sequence). The CDR3 spans 14 residues. CDR3 coding DNA: TGTGCCAGCAGTTTAAAGCCTTACTACAATGAGCAGTTCTTC. Translation: CASSLKPYYNEQFF.

This clonotype was seen repeatedly, ten times or more. The rearrangement joins TRBV20-1 to TRBJ2-1, with 11 nucleotides matching TRBD2. Germline V gene data show CDR1 as DFQATT and CDR2 as SNEGSKA (reference sequence). There are 15 residues in the CDR3. The ends lost 7 bases at V and 4 bases at J; junction bases unmatched: 9. Written as DNA, the CDR3 is TGCAGTGTTCGATCCGGGACTAGCGGATACAATGAGCAGTTCTTC. Protein sequence: CSVRSGTSGYNEQFF.

This clonotype was seen repeatedly, ten times or more. The chain uses TRBV3-1 and TRBJ2-5, with TRBD1 matching 7 bases. From germline, CDR1 is LGHDT and CDR2 YNNKEL (reference sequence). The CDR3 is 14 amino acids. The J segment lost 5 bases and the V segment lost 8 bases, leaving 11 bases of the junction unmatched. CDR3 DNA sequence: TGTGCCAGCGGAGACAGGGACAAGGGGGAGACCCAGTACTTC. Protein sequence: CASGDRDKGETQYF.

V usage is TRBV11-2 and J usage is TRBJ2-7, with 7 positions matching TRBD1. Germline V gives CDR1 SGHAT, CDR2 FQNNGV. CDR3 length equals 14 residues. J was trimmed by 6 bases and V by 5 bases; bases with no gene match: 10. The CDR3 sequence is CASSRDRVEREQYF. The CDR3 bases are TGTGCCAGCAGCCGAGACAGGGTGGAACGCGAGCAGTACTTC.

This clonotype came up many times. This chain joins TRBV27 and TRBJ2-3, with D possibly TRBD2 on 6 matching bases. CDR1 and CDR2 (germline): MNHEY, SMNVEV (reference sequence). Deletions cut 5 bases from V and 0 bases from J, with 9 bases between. The CDR3 is 14 residues long. The CDR3 bases are TGTGCCAGCAGTGCAGGGACTAGCACAGATACGCAGTATTTT. This translates into CASSAGTSTDTQYF.

This clonotype was recorded a few times. This chain joins TRBV18 and TRBJ1-5; a weak D match, TRBD1 (5 bases). Germline V gene data show CDR1 as KGHSH and CDR2 as LQKENI. V was shortened by 2 bases and J by 2 bases, with 13 bases between the two germline ends. The CDR3 covers 16 residues. The CDR3 sequence: CASSPTPGSGNQPQHF. CDR3 DNA sequence: TGTGCCAGCTCACCAACCCCAGGGTCGGGCAATCAGCCCCAGCATTTT. Using reference TRBV18 and TRBJ1-5 for the parts outside the CDR3, the full variable domain is NAGVMQNPRHLVRRRGQEARLRCSPMKGHSHVYWYRQLPEEGLKFMVYLQKENIIDESGMPKERFSAEFPKEGPSILRIQQVVRGDSAAYFCASSPTPGSGNQPQHFGDGTRLSIL.

As to this clonotype: A much larger clonotype is one base distant, so this may be a read error. CDR3 coding DNA: TGTGCCAGCAGCTTCACAGGCTGGGAGACCCAGTTCTTC. The encoded protein is CASSFTGWETQFF. The rearrangement uses TRBV7-2 and TRBJ2-5, with D perhaps given as TRBD1 or TRBD2 (5 bases each). The DNA end favors TRBJ2-1, so the J call may be wrong. CDR3 length: 13 amino acids. Per the germline V gene, CDR1 is SGHTA and CDR2 is FQGNSA.

V and J are TRBV6-2 or TRBV6-3 and TRBJ1-1, with no clear D. The CDR3 spans 13 residues. The ends were cut back, 2 bases at V and 11 bases at J, with 15 bases in the middle. Looked up from germline, CDR1 is MNHEY and CDR2 is SVGEGT. The CDR3 region has the DNA TGTGCCAGCAGTTACCGAGGGTCCCCCCCGGCTTTCTTT. It encodes CASSYRGSPPAFF.

This clonotype was observed many times. The chain links TRBV7-2 to TRBJ2-7, with D perhaps matching TRBD1 (5 bases). The CDR3 length is 16 residues. The germline V and J ends were trimmed by 5 bases and 0 bases, with 17 bases remaining between them. Germline V CDR1 and CDR2: SGHTA, FQGNSA. The chain's CDR3 is CASSLGAQRSSYEQYF. CDR3 in DNA: TGTGCCAGCAGCCTAGGGGCACAGAGGAGCTCCTACGAGCAGTACTTC.

This clonotype was detected only a few times. CDR3 coding DNA: TGTGCCAGCAGCTCCCTCACCTCCTACAATGAGCAGTTCTTC. Amino acid sequence: CASSSLTSYNEQFF. The chain is built from TRBV7-2 and TRBJ2-1; D is unclear. The CDR3 has 14 residues. The V and J ends lost 4 bases and 0 bases respectively, with 7 bases between them. Germline V gene lookup returns CDR1 SGHTA and CDR2 FQGNSA.

This clonotype was observed many times. The chain links TRBV30 to TRBJ2-7; 7 bases are shared with TRBD1. Germline V gene data show CDR1 as GTSNPN and CDR2 as SVGIG (reference sequence). The CDR3 is made up of 15 amino acids. Trimming at V came to 2 bases and at J to 5 bases, leaving 12 bases not matched to a gene. CDR3 amino acids: CAWSTQTGLFDEQYF. CDR3 nucleotide sequence: TGTGCCTGGAGTACCCAGACAGGGCTATTCGACGAGCAGTACTTC.

The V call is TRBV6-1, the J call TRBJ2-7; maybe TRBD2 (6 bases). CDR1 and CDR2 from the germline V gene are MNHNS and SASEGT. The V gene lost 6 bases and the J gene lost 4 bases, with 13 bases spanning the gap. The CDR3 extends over 13 amino acids. The CDR3 nucleotides are TGTGCCAGCAGCCCCCGGGGGAGATACGAGCAGTACTTC. It translates to CASSPRGRYEQYF.

CDR3 in DNA: TGTGCCAGCAGCCGCGCTGGTGAGTCCACAGATACGCAGTATTTT. Amino acids: CASSRAGESTDTQYF. This sequence joins TRBV7-3 and TRBJ2-3, with no clear D. CDR3 length: 15 amino acids. The V end was cut by 5 bases, the J end by 2 bases, with 14 bases between. Germline lookup yields CDR1 SGHTA and CDR2 FQGTGA.

The chain links TRBV29-1 to TRBJ2-3; 9 positions match TRBD2. CDR1 and CDR2 from the germline V gene are SQVTM and ANQGSEA. Germline trimming cut 3 bases from V and 6 bases from J; bases unmatched to any gene: 1. The CDR3 sequence is 12 residues long. The DNA for the CDR3 is TGCAGCGTTGATACTAGCGGGGATACGCAGTATTTT. Protein sequence: CSVDTSGDTQYF.

This clonotype was detected a few times. The chain's CDR3 is CASSYVDYNEQFF. The CDR3 bases are TGTGCCAGCAGTTATGTTGATTACAATGAGCAGTTCTTC. This chain uses TRBV6-2 or TRBV6-3 with TRBJ2-1; D gene ambiguous. CDR3 size: 13 residues. The germline V gene has CDR1 MNHEY and CDR2 SVGEGT. Trimming removed 3 bases from V and 4 bases from J, with 7 bases in between.

Many counts were recorded for this clonotype. This CDR3 reads CASSSYGVSYEQYF. CDR3 coding DNA: TGTGCCAGCAGTTCTTATGGGGTATCCTACGAGCAGTACTTC. This sequence joins TRBV6-2 or TRBV6-3 and TRBJ2-7; D unresolved. The germline V gene has CDR1 MNHEY and CDR2 SVGEGT. This CDR3 is 14 amino acids long. V was cut by 4 bases and J by 1 base, with 11 bases left in between.

This clonotype was seen only a few times. The chain employs TRBV30 and TRBJ1-5, with D possibly matching TRBD1 (5 bases). The CDR3 is made up of 14 amino acids. The V gene's germline CDR1 is GTSNPN and CDR2 SVGIG (reference sequence). V shed 2 bases and J shed 1 base, with 9 bases lying between them. The CDR3 DNA sequence: TGTGCCTGGAGTTCCGGGGCCAGCAATCAGCCCCAGCATTTT. Translating it yields CAWSSGASNQPQHF.

The chain uses TRBV19 and TRBJ2-1, with D possibly matching TRBD1 (8 bases). V lost 4 bases, J lost 7 bases, and 23 bases lay in between. The CDR3 sequence is 17 residues long. CDR1 LNHDA and CDR2 SQIVND come from the germline V gene (reference sequence). CDR3 loop: CASSRRGTTNRGNEQFF. The DNA of the CDR3 is TGTGCCAGTAGTAGAAGAGGGACTACGAACAGGGGGAATGAGCAGTTCTTC.

This clonotype has a count of ten or more. The rearrangement links TRBV5-1 to TRBJ2-4; D unresolved. Trimming took 1 base from V and 6 from J, leaving 11 bases between them. Looked up from germline, CDR1 is SGHRS and CDR2 is YFSETQ. The CDR3 runs 14 residues. The CDR3 is CASSLSGVGNIQYF. CDR3 nucleotide sequence: TGCGCCAGCAGCTTGTCAGGCGTCGGAAACATTCAGTACTTC.

The CDR3 sequence is CASRAANTEAFF. CDR3 nucleotide sequence: TGTGCCAGCAGGGCAGCGAACACTGAAGCTTTCTTT. The rearrangement uses TRBV7-9 and TRBJ1-1; no clear D. The CDR3 consists of 12 residues. The germline V gene has CDR1 SEHNR and CDR2 FQNEAQ (reference sequence). The germline V and J ends were trimmed by 6 bases and 1 base, with 6 bases remaining between them.

This clonotype was picked up many times. This chain connects TRBV3-1 to TRBJ2-7; 9 bases are a match to TRBD2. In germline, CDR1 is LGHDT, CDR2 YNNKEL (reference sequence). V shed 1 base and J 2 bases; nucleotides not matched to a gene: 9. This CDR3 contains 17 residues. This CDR3 reads CASSQVPLTSGTYEQYF. The CDR3 region has the DNA TGTGCCAGCAGCCAAGTGCCCCTGACTAGCGGTACCTACGAGCAGTACTTC.

V and J are TRBV25-1 and TRBJ2-1; D might be TRBD2 (5 bases). The CDR3 consists of 15 residues. Trimming stripped 1 base from V and 9 bases from J, with 16 bases between. CDR1 and CDR2 (germline): MGHDK, SYGVNS. CDR3 bases: TGTGCCAGCAGTGAATCCCTTCCCCGGGGTGGTGAGCAGTTCTTC. Translation: CASSESLPRGGEQFF. The full variable domain, completed using reference TRBV25-1 and TRBJ2-1, is EADIYQTPRYLVIGTGKKITLECSQTMGHDKMYWYQQDPGMELHLIHYSYGVNSTEKGDLSSESTVSRIRTEHFPLTLESARPSHTSQYLCASSESLPRGGEQFFGPGTRLTVL.